Listed below are T cell receptor beta chains from one sample, sequenced in a study of T cell changes during pregnancy in multiple sclerosis. Method: immunoSEQ multiplex PCR; TCRdb's copy keeps in-frame clones and lacks some. The sample holds 55,000 to 65,000 clones, approximately 90% seen once. The material was peripheral blood, obtained in the first trimester of pregnancy. These receptors were taken from a female donor in good health, enrolled as a control in a pregnancy study. Each CDR3 is given with its conserved first and last residue. The D gene is left open where the match is weak. Where a row states a size, it is once, few, many or the class of an expanded clone; other rows omit it.

CDR3 length	J gene	clone size	V gene	D gene	CDR3 DNA	CDR3 protein
16	TRBJ2-1	.	TRBV4-3	.	TGCGCCAGCAGCCAGCGAACAACCGCTAGGCCCAATGAGCAGTTCTTC	CASSQRTTARPNEQFF
14	TRBJ2-5	once	TRBV30	TRBD1	TGTGCCTGGAGTCTGACAGGGGGCGCCGAGACCCAGTACTTC	CAWSLTGGAETQYF
16	TRBJ2-1	.	TRBV7-2	TRBD2	TGTGCCAGCAGCAATAGGGCGGGGGGTCCGTCGAATGAGCAGTTCTTC	CASSNRAGGPSNEQFF
11	TRBJ2-5	.	TRBV5-4	.	TGTGCCAGCAGCTCACAAGAGACCCAGTACTTC	CASSSQETQYF
14	TRBJ1-1	few	TRBV2	.	TGTGCCAGCAGTGAGGGGAGGGCGAACACTGAAGCTTTCTTT	CASSEGRANTEAFF
15	TRBJ2-2	.	TRBV7-9	TRBD1	TGTGCCAGCAGCGGCGGGACAGGGGGTGCCGGGGAGCTGTTTTTT	CASSGGTGGAGELFF
17	TRBJ2-7	.	TRBV4-1	TRBD2	TGCGCCAGCAGCCAAGATGGGGCCGGACTAGCGGGGGACGAGCAGTACTTC	CASSQDGAGLAGDEQYF
16	TRBJ2-7	.	TRBV4-3	.	TGCGCCAGCAGCCAAGATCAAGGGACTGCCTCCTACGAGCAGTACTTC	CASSQDQGTASYEQYF
15	TRBJ1-2	.	TRBV4-1	.	TGCGCCAGCAGCCAAGATCCCATTCTGAATCGAGGCGGCACCTTC	CASSQDPILNRGGTF
13	TRBJ1-1	once	TRBV5-5	.	TGTGCCAGCAGCTCATTCGACCAGGCGGGAGCTTTCTTT	CASSSFDQAGAFF
19	TRBJ1-1	.	TRBV6-4	TRBD1	TGTGCCAGCAGTGAGGGGTCACAGGGGGCGGCCCATTCGAACACTGAAGCTTTCTTT	CASSEGSQGAAHSNTEAFF
13	TRBJ2-7	.	TRBV6-5	.	TGTGCCAGCAGTTACTCTCAGTTCTACGAGCAGTACTTC	CASSYSQFYEQYF
15	TRBJ1-1	.	TRBV7-2	.	TGTGCCAGCAGCCCAAGGGAGGAGATGAACACTGAAGCTTTCTTT	CASSPREEMNTEAFF
14	TRBJ2-7	.	TRBV7-2	.	TGTGCCAGCAGCCTTAGACGGGCGGGATACGAGCAGTACTTC	CASSLRRAGYEQYF
16	TRBJ2-1	.	TRBV4-3	TRBD2	TGCGCCAGCAGCCAAGATTCCGGGGGGTGGACCAATGAGCAGTTCTTC	CASSQDSGGWTNEQFF
15	TRBJ2-7	.	TRBV15	.	TGTGCCACCAGCTTTCGGACAGCCAACACCTACGAGCAGTACTTC	CATSFRTANTYEQYF
16	TRBJ2-7	.	TRBV6-6	.	TGTGCCAGCAGTTACTCGAGGGCCCTTAGCTCCTACGAGCAGTACTTC	CASSYSRALSSYEQYF
18	TRBJ1-5	.	TRBV5-8	.	TGTGCCAGCAGCTTGATCCGAGATACGCTATATAGCAATCAGCCCCAGCATTTT	CASSLIRDTLYSNQPQHF
17	TRBJ1-1	.	TRBV15	.	TGTGCCACCAGCAGAGAACGAGGAGCATTAGTGAACACTGAAGCTTTCTTT	CATSRERGALVNTEAFF
13	TRBJ1-2	.	TRBV27	.	TGTGCCAGCACTGGACGAACAGGGAATGGCTACACCTTC	CASTGRTGNGYTF
11	TRBJ2-7	.	TRBV16	.	TGTGCCAGCAGCCAATTAGACGAGCAGTACTTC	CASSQLDEQYF
13	TRBJ1-2	.	TRBV5-6	.	TGTGCGACGACCGGGACAACAAACTATGGCTACACCTTC	CATTGTTNYGYTF
15	TRBJ2-5	.	TRBV15	TRBD2	TGTGCCACCAGCAGTATAGCGGGGGGCGGGGAGACCCAGTACTTC	CATSSIAGGGETQYF
13	TRBJ1-5	few	TRBV19	.	TGTGCCAGTAGTATAGTCATGAATCAGCCCCAGCATTTT	CASSIVMNQPQHF
16	TRBJ2-1	.	TRBV7-9	.	TGTGCCAGCAATCACATTACAGTTCCCTCCGACAATGAGCAGTTCTTC	CASNHITVPSDNEQFF
16	TRBJ2-1	.	TRBV25-1	.	TGTGCCAGCAGTGAATATAGGGGGGGCGCTTACAATGAGCAGTTCTTC	CASSEYRGGAYNEQFF
13	TRBJ1-6	few	TRBV2	.	TGTGCCAGCAGTGAACTCGTCAATTCACCCCTCCACTTT	CASSELVNSPLHF
14	TRBJ1-1	few	TRBV5-1	TRBD1	TGCGCCAGCAGTCAAGGACAGGGAATGACTGAAGCTTTCTTT	CASSQGQGMTEAFF
13	TRBJ1-1	.	TRBV19	TRBD1	TGTGCCAGTAGTGGACAGGTGAACACTGAAGCTTTCTTT	CASSGQVNTEAFF
19	TRBJ2-5	.	TRBV7-9	TRBD1	TGTGCCAGCAGACGACTCTACCACCCCGGGACAGTCTACCAAGAGACCCAGTACTTC	CASRRLYHPGTVYQETQYF
16	TRBJ2-3	.	TRBV11-2	.	TGTGCCAGCAGCTTAGGTCGCCGCCTAAGTACAGATACGCAGTATTTT	CASSLGRRLSTDTQYF
14	TRBJ1-4	.	TRBV15	.	TGTGCCACCAGCAGAGGGGCGGGGGATGAAAAACTGTTTTTT	CATSRGAGDEKLFF
13	TRBJ1-1	.	TRBV27	.	TGTGCCAGCAGTTTCAGGGTACTCACTGAAGCTTTCTTT	CASSFRVLTEAFF
17	TRBJ2-1	.	TRBV6-1	.	TGTGCCAGCAGTGAAGCGGAGACCGCGAGCTCCTACAATGAGCAGTTCTTC	CASSEAETASSYNEQFF
15	TRBJ1-3	.	TRBV6-5	.	TGTGCCAGCAGCGAAACCGGGGGGACCGGAAACACCATATATTTT	CASSETGGTGNTIYF
12	TRBJ1-1	.	TRBV27	.	TGTGCCAGCAGCGTCGCGGGGACTGAAGCTTTCTTT	CASSVAGTEAFF
14	TRBJ1-1	.	TRBV5-4	.	TGTGCCAGCACCACCGAAGGGGTATACACTGAAGCTTTCTTT	CASTTEGVYTEAFF
15	TRBJ1-2	.	TRBV5-5	.	TGTGCCAGCAGCTTGATTGGGGGCGCAGGCTATGGCTACACCTTC	CASSLIGGAGYGYTF
11	TRBJ1-1	.	TRBV7-2	.	TGTGCCAGCAGCTTCGGCGGGGAAGCTTTCTTT	CASSFGGEAFF
15	TRBJ2-3	.	TRBV19	.	TGTGCCAGTAGGTATCCAGGGATGGCCAGGGATACGCAGTATTTT	CASRYPGMARDTQYF